The T cell receptor beta chain under discussion was sequenced for a study of beta chain features in type 1 diabetes. Study details: Examination of sorted cells across all samples involved around 100,000,000 cells. Points from the study as a whole: Type 1 diabetes patients had TCRB CDR3s that were shorter (moderately but significantly so) in all four CD4+ subsets. Fewer insertions but more deletions were seen at VDJ junctions in type 1 diabetes patients.

TCRB transcripts that were expressed got sequenced, as all of the isolated RNA had been reverse transcribed. The data were produced by immunoSEQ multiplex PCR, yet TCRdb's version contains in-frame clones alone and is incomplete. Among hundreds of thousands of clones listed, about 15% were seen once. Each of the CD4+ naive, central memory, regulatory and stem cell-like memory populations was sorted via CD45RO/CCR7/CD25/CD127/CD95/CD27. Trimming shortened V by 3 bases and J by 5 bases, and 21 bases separated the two germline ends. Germline V CDR1 and CDR2: SGDLS, YYNGEE. The CDR3 loop spans 17 amino acids. Points on this clone: What it binds is unknown.

The specimen was naive CD4+ T cells from blood. The sequence was obtained from a man in his late teens or twenties with type 1 diabetes. The chain couples TRBV9 to TRBJ2-1; no definite D call. As DNA, the CDR3 is TGTGCCAGCAGCGCCAGCCCCCGGTCAGGCTACAACAATGAGCAGTTCTTC. Translation: CASSASPRSGYNNEQFF.